The source of this T cell receptor (beta chain) is a study of shared clonotypes between healthy human individuals. The CDR3 sequence is 16 residues long. V lost 2 bases and J 2 bases, leaving 16 bases between the germline ends. Germline-derived CDR1 and CDR2 are SGHRS and YFSETQ. Those who donated were healthy HIV-negative adults, with no recent acute infections or vaccinations reported. Clones were read by immunoSEQ multiplex PCR, and TCRdb kept only the in-frame ones, dropping some. This repertoire shows roughly 2.2 million clones, 85% to 95% found once; its top ten account for 0.3% to 0.45%. General observations from the study: Non-shared clonotypes had lower generation probabilities than those shared by all four donors. A small donor pool kept down the genetic and exposure-history diversity that was represented.

As regards this clone: Its matching antigen is unknown.

The chain joins TRBV5-1 to TRBJ1-2, with D perhaps matching TRBD1 (6 bases). Sequenced sample: naive CD4+ T cells from PBMCs. The subset was: CD45RA+ positively selected. This receptor was taken from a man aged 18 to 29 in good health. Some clones in this sample may be carry-over from other donors' samples. Here the CDR3 DNA reads TGCGCCAGCAGCTTCAGGGGCACACCCGACAACTATGGCTACACCTTC. The encoded protein is CASSFRGTPDNYGYTF.